These 27 T cell receptor beta chains originate from one sample sequenced in a study of CD8 T cells in ankylosing spondylitis. TCRdb fed the 5' RACE reads into MiXCR, producing one record per CDR3 protein. The sample contains about 130,000 distinct CDR3 sequences, over 6% of which appear only once. Sequenced sample: blood, either unsorted or a sorted T cell fraction (not recorded which). Receptor source: a male donor with ankylosing spondylitis or in good health (not recorded which).

This clonotype was seen repeatedly, ten times or more. V usage is TRBV7-8 and J usage is TRBJ1-6; D is uncertain. The ends were cut back, 3 bases at V and 8 bases at J, with 8 bases in the middle. Looked up from germline, CDR1 is SGHVS and CDR2 is FQNEAQ. CDR3 length equals 13 residues. For the CDR3, the DNA is TGTGCCAGCAGCTTTTCACGTGATTCACCCCTCCACTTT. This sequence encodes CASSFSRDSPLHF.

The chain recombines TRBV30 with TRBJ1-4; D possibly corresponds to TRBD1 (5 bases). Trimming pared 4 bases from V and 8 bases from J, leaving 11 bases between. Germline values: CDR1 GTSNPN, CDR2 SVGIG (reference sequence). The CDR3 length is 12 residues. CDR3 DNA: TGTGCCTGGAATCTGGGGGTAGAAAAACTGTTTTTT. Protein product: CAWNLGVEKLFF.

There are many counts of this clonotype. The chain has TRBV2 and TRBJ2-1; TRBD2 matches at 7 bases. CDR1 is SNHLY, CDR2 FYNNEI, per germline. The CDR3 spans 13 residues. The trim removed 6 bases at V and 6 bases at J, leaving 5 bases unmatched. The CDR3 nucleotides are TGTGCCAGCAGGTTAGGGGAGGGCAATGAGCAGTTCTTC. Translated: CASRLGEGNEQFF. Together with reference TRBV2 and TRBJ2-1, the CDR3 gives the full variable domain: EPEVTQTPSHQVTQMGQEVILRCVPISNHLYFYWYRQILGQKVEFLVSFYNNEISEKSEIFDDQFSVERPDGSNFTLKIRSTKLEDSAMYFCASRLGEGNEQFFGPGTRLTVL.

This clonotype has a count of ten or more. The V gene is TRBV12-3 or TRBV12-4, the J gene TRBJ1-2, with D perhaps TRBD1 (5 bases). The CDR3 extends over 13 amino acids. V was trimmed by 6 bases and J by 7 bases, leaving 15 bases between them. In nucleotides, the CDR3 is TGTGCCAGCAGACCCTCCCCAGGGTTTGGCTACACCTTC. It codes for CASRPSPGFGYTF.

This clonotype was counted a few times. The chain is built from TRBV20-1 and TRBJ1-1, with no clear D. This CDR3 is built from 14 residues. V lost 3 bases and J 4 bases, leaving 15 bases between the germline ends. CDR1 is DFQATT and CDR2 is SNEGSKA in the germline V gene (reference sequence). CDR3 sequence (DNA): TGCAGTGCTAGTGGCGAACCCGGACGCACTGAAGCTTTCTTT. Translated: CSASGEPGRTEAFF.

Details on this clonotype: One end of the junction does not line up with germline, which may come from a read error. The chain joins TRBV12-3 or TRBV12-4 to TRBJ2-6; D is unclear. This CDR3 is built from 19 residues. The CDR3 coding sequence is TGTGCCAGCTGTTTACTTAGGGCGACCGAACTCTCTGGGGCCAACGTCCTGACTTTC. Its translation: CASCLLRATELSGANVLTF.

This clonotype was counted many times. The CDR3 region is CASRGRDNYEQYF. The CDR3, as DNA: TGTGCCAGCAGAGGCAGGGACAACTACGAGCAGTACTTC. V gene TRBV27 combines with J gene TRBJ2-7, with D perhaps TRBD1 (6 bases). Per germline, CDR1 MNHEY and CDR2 SMNVEV (reference sequence). This CDR3 is 13 amino acids long. Trimming removed 6 bases from V and 3 bases from J, with 12 bases in between.

There are many counts of this clonotype. V gene TRBV9 combines with J gene TRBJ2-7; 15 nucleotides agree with TRBD2. The CDR3 has 18 residues. The trim removed 4 bases at V and 3 bases at J, leaving 11 bases unmatched. The germline CDR1 and CDR2 sequences are SGDLS and YYNGEE. CDR3 sequence: CASSHGTSGRTSVYEQYF. The CDR3, as DNA: TGTGCCAGCAGCCACGGGACTAGCGGGAGGACATCAGTCTACGAGCAGTACTTC.

With regard to this clonotype: Being one base from a much bigger clone, this may be a read error. No conserved phenylalanine or tryptophan is present at the end of the CDR3, so a read error is the likely explanation. CDR3 nucleotide sequence: TGCGCCAGCAGGACTAGCGGGGGGACCACAGATACGCAGTATTTA. This codes for CASRTSGGTTDTQYL. The J gene is TRBJ2-3, the V gene TRBV5-1; 13 bases fit TRBD2. V was pared by 5 bases and J by 2 bases, with 2 bases of the junction left unmatched. The germline V gene encodes CDR1 SGHRS and CDR2 YFSETQ. This CDR3 region has 15 residues.

This clonotype was seen repeatedly, ten times or more. The rearrangement uses TRBV12-3 or TRBV12-4 and TRBJ2-6; 10 nucleotides match TRBD2. V was pared by 5 bases and J by 0 bases, with 4 bases of the junction left unmatched. The CDR3 is 17 residues long. The CDR3 here is CASSPTSGPSGANVLTF. The DNA of the CDR3 is TGTGCCAGCAGTCCGACTAGCGGGCCCTCTGGGGCCAACGTCCTGACTTTC.

The J gene is TRBJ1-4, the V gene TRBV18; D remains unclear. The V end lost 2 bases, the J end lost 8 bases, and 18 bases lay between the germline ends. There are 16 residues in the CDR3. The germline V gene encodes CDR1 KGHSH and CDR2 LQKENI. DNA for the CDR3: TGTGCCAGCTCACCATACCCGGCAGAGGACCGGGAAAAACTGTTTTTT. This codes for CASSPYPAEDREKLFF.

This clonotype has ten or more counts. The J gene is TRBJ2-1, the V gene TRBV10-3; 8 bases fit TRBD2. After removal of 2 bases from V and 2 bases from J, the junction contained 8 bases not matched to a gene. This CDR3 is built from 17 residues. Germline CDR1 ENHRY, CDR2 SYGVKD. CDR3 loop: CAISEGGGGLPYNEQFF. CDR3 bases: TGTGCCATCAGTGAGGGGGGCGGGGGGCTGCCCTACAATGAGCAGTTCTTC.

The sample holds many counts of this clonotype. This rearrangement joins TRBV5-4 to TRBJ2-3; D remains unclear. Germline CDR1 reads SGHNT; CDR2 reads YYREEE (reference sequence). The ends were cut back, 1 base at V and 4 bases at J, with 7 bases in the middle. The CDR3 is made up of 13 amino acids. CDR3 residues: CASSLLRADTQYF. CDR3 nucleotide sequence: TGTGCCAGCAGCTTGCTCCGCGCAGATACGCAGTATTTT.

V and J are TRBV21-1 and TRBJ2-5. TRBV21-1 is a pseudogene locus. The CDR3 has 12 residues. DNA of the CDR3: TGTGCCAGCAGGAGGTTGCAAGAGACCCAGTACTTC. This encodes CASRRLQETQYF.

This clonotype showed up many times. The chain combines TRBV20-1 with TRBJ2-3, with D perhaps given as TRBD1 or TRBD2 (6 bases each). V was shortened by 3 bases and J by 0 bases, with 13 bases between the two germline ends. Germline V gives CDR1 DFQATT, CDR2 SNEGSKA (reference sequence). This CDR3 contains 15 residues. CDR3 coding DNA: TGCAGTGCTAGCTCGGGGGCCAGTAGCACAGATACGCAGTATTTT. Its protein product is CSASSGASSTDTQYF.

In this sample, this clonotype turned up many times. The chain recombines TRBV11-2 with TRBJ1-1; unclear D gene. The CDR3 is 16 amino acids. Germline CDR1 is SGHAT and CDR2 is FQNNGV. Trimming took off 3 bases at V and 7 bases at J, with 21 bases between the two ends. CDR3 sequence reads: CASSFRNLEGRGEAFF. The DNA of the CDR3 is TGTGCCAGCAGCTTCCGCAACTTGGAGGGCCGGGGTGAAGCTTTCTTT.

This clonotype was seen repeatedly, ten times or more. This chain connects TRBV29-1 to TRBJ1-1, with D perhaps matching TRBD1 (5 bases). From germline, CDR1 is SQVTM and CDR2 ANQGSEA. This CDR3 contains 19 residues. Trimming left V 7 bases short and J 5 bases short, with 35 bases between. CDR3 sequence: CSAAEVIVGAEEVRTEAFF. CDR3 coding DNA: TGCAGCGCCGCGGAAGTGATCGTAGGGGCCGAAGAGGTTCGGACTGAAGCTTTCTTT.

This clonotype has ten or more counts. The V call is TRBV20-1, the J call TRBJ2-1; 10 bases match TRBD2. CDR1 DFQATT and CDR2 SNEGSKA come from the germline V gene (reference sequence). The CDR3 totals 15 residues. Unmatched junction bases numbered 13, after V lost 6 bases and J lost 8 bases. CDR3 residues: CSATLSGRAGYEQFF. The CDR3 coding sequence is TGCAGTGCAACCCTAAGCGGGAGGGCCGGGTATGAGCAGTTCTTC.

This clonotype was detected ten times or more. The V gene is TRBV5-1, the J gene TRBJ1-6; D gene unclear. This CDR3 spans 15 amino acids. The V end was cut by 1 base, the J end by 9 bases, with 14 bases between. CDR1 SGHRS and CDR2 YFSETQ come from the germline V gene. The CDR3 reads CASSLSPSSGSPLHF. CDR3 DNA: TGCGCCAGCAGCTTGTCTCCGTCTTCAGGTTCACCCCTCCACTTT. Supplemented by reference TRBV5-1 and TRBJ1-6, the full variable domain reads KAGVTQTPRYLIKTRGQQVTLSCSPISGHRSVSWYQQTPGQGLQFLFEYFSETQRNKGNFPGRFSGRQFSNSRSEMNVSTLELGDSALYLCASSLSPSSGSPLHFGNGTRLTVT.

A few counts support this clonotype. The rearrangement links TRBV20-1 to TRBJ2-7; D possibly corresponds to TRBD2 (5 bases). CDR1 and CDR2 from the germline V gene are DFQATT and SNEGSKA (reference sequence). Trimming stripped 6 bases from V and 3 bases from J, with 9 bases between. This CDR3 has 11 amino acids. The CDR3 bases are TGCAGTGCAACTACTAGCTACGAGCAGTACTTC. Protein product: CSATTSYEQYF.

The chain combines TRBV7-2 with TRBJ2-7; 9 bases fit TRBD1. J was trimmed by 3 bases and V by 6 bases; bases with no gene match: 6. This CDR3 contains 14 residues. The germline CDR1 and CDR2 sequences are SGHTA and FQGNSA. The CDR3 protein is CASRPRTGDYEQYF. In DNA form, the CDR3 reads TGTGCCAGCAGGCCTCGGACAGGGGACTACGAGCAGTACTTC.

This clonotype was counted many times. The chain carries TRBV29-1 and TRBJ1-1; no clear D gene. This CDR3 region has 12 residues. Per germline, CDR1 SQVTM and CDR2 ANQGSEA. V lost 7 bases and J 1 base, leaving 10 bases between the germline ends. The CDR3 loop reads CSAGLRNTEAFF. The CDR3 DNA reads TGCAGCGCCGGTTTGCGGAACACTGAAGCTTTCTTT.

This clonotype was seen at least ten times. CDR3 amino acids: CASSPGGISSYEQYF. The CDR3, as DNA: TGTGCCAGCTCACCAGGCGGGATTAGTTCCTACGAGCAGTACTTC. V gene TRBV18 combines with J gene TRBJ2-7; TRBD2 is a possible D gene (6 bases). The CDR3 contains 15 residues. Per the germline V gene, CDR1 is KGHSH and CDR2 is LQKENI. Between the trimmed V and J ends, which lost 2 bases and 1 base, there was a span of 12 bases.

This clonotype was seen at least ten times. The chain carries TRBV9 and TRBJ2-2; D uncertain. Germline-derived CDR1 and CDR2 are SGDLS and YYNGEE. The CDR3 contains 13 residues. V lost 7 bases, J lost 4 bases, and 11 bases lay in between. The CDR3 region is CASSRSLTGELFF. The CDR3 DNA is TGTGCCAGCTCGCGTAGTCTCACCGGGGAGCTGTTTTTT. The full variable domain, in which reference TRBV9 and TRBJ2-2 provide the parts outside the CDR3, is DSGVTQTPKHLITATGQRVTLRCSPRSGDLSVYWYQQSLDQGLQFLIQYYNGEERAKGNILERFSAQQFPDLHSELNLSSLELGDSALYFCASSRSLTGELFFGEGSRLTVL.

This clonotype was seen ten or more times. V and J are TRBV4-1 and TRBJ2-5; D is undetermined. This CDR3 is built from 14 residues. Germline CDR1 reads MGHRA; CDR2 reads YSYEKL. V gave up 0 bases and J gave up 1 base, with 6 bases separating them. CDR3 DNA: TGCGCCAGCAGCCAAGATTTAATCCAAGAGACCCAGTACTTC. Protein: CASSQDLIQETQYF.

This clonotype was observed at least ten times. The chain uses TRBV4-1 and TRBJ1-1; D unclear. The ends were cut back, 0 bases at V and 7 bases at J, with 15 bases in the middle. This CDR3 comprises 15 residues. Per the germline V gene, CDR1 is MGHRA and CDR2 is YSYEKL. DNA for the CDR3: TGCGCCAGCAGCCAAGATCCAGGACCTGCCCGTGAAGCTTTCTTT. This codes for CASSQDPGPAREAFF.

There are many counts of this clonotype. This chain links TRBV12-3 or TRBV12-4 with TRBJ1-3, with no clear D. V was shortened by 4 bases and J by 4 bases, with 14 bases between the two germline ends. This CDR3 region has 15 residues. The CDR3 nucleotides read TGTGCCAGCAGTTACGGCCAAGGAGAGGGAAACACCATATATTTT. Translation: CASSYGQGEGNTIYF.